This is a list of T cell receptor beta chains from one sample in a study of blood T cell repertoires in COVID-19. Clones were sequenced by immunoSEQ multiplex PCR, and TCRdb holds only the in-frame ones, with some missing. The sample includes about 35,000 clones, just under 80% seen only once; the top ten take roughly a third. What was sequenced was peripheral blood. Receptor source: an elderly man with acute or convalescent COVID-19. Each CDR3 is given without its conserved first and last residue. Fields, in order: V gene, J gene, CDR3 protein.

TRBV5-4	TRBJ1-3	ASSLDTRSGNTIY
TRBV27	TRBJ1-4	ASSVDRTNEKLF
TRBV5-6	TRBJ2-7	ASSRGQGPYEQY
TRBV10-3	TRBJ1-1	AISELQGSGTEAF
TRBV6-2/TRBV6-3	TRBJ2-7	ASSYLSGGYEQY
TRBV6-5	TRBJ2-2	ASSSHRGTNTGELF
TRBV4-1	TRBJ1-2	ASSQESWTVYGYT
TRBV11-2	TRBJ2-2	ASSLVVGVLGAGELF
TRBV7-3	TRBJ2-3	ASSRDNTDTQY
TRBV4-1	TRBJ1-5	ASSPWHNPGQPQH
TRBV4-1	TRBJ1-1	ASSQTRRAGGGTEAF
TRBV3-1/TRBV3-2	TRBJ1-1	ASSRIGEPEAF
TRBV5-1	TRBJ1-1	AGTHTEAF
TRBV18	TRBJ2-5	ASSPPNGGKETQY
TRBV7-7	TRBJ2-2	ASSPVERGAGELF
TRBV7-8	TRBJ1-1	ASSPPRRELGQGAVGGRTGAF
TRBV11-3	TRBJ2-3	ASSLEQRGGPREDTQY
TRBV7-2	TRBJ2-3	ASSASGGESDTQY
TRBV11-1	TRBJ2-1	ASSLINEQF
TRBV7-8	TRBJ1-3	ASSYRGIGNTIY
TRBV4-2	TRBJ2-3	ASSQDELAGGLVTGTDTQY
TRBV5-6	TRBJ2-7	ASSTPDSRIYEQY
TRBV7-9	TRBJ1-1	ASSLTGALETEAF
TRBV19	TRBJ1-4	ASSSPQGAEKLF
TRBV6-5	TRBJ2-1	ASSYLGRDEQF
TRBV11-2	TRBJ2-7	ASSFAGTGVEQY
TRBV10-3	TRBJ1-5	AISESSGIGNQPQH
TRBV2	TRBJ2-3	ASARAGPSSTDTQY
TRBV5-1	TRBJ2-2	ASSQGGNTMAGELF
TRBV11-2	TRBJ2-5	ASSSRLGQGFEETQY
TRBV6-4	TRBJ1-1	ARGQGALNTEAF
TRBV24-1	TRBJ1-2	ATSDRDRDYGYT
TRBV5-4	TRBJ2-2	ASSSRQGGTGELF
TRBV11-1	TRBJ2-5	ASSPREVRETQY
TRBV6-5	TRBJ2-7	ASTPAGSSYEQY